This is a list of T cell receptor beta chains from one sample in a study of regulatory T cells in long-lasting Graves disease. TCRdb fed the multiplex PCR reads into MiXCR, producing one record per CDR3 protein. The profile shows 620,000 or so distinct CDR3 sequences, roughly 15% of them singletons. This same sample was also taken into another study, of T cells in Graves' hyperthyroidism and ophthalmopathy.

The sample was peripheral blood mononuclear cells (PBMCs), taken at new diagnosis, from a patient treated with antithyroid drugs. The receptors were gathered from a woman in her twenties or thirties with Graves disease. CDR3s include the opening cysteine and the closing phenylalanine or tryptophan. The D gene is left open where the match is weak. The size of a clone is reported for some rows only, either as once, few or many, or as a class for expanded clones.

j_call v_call clone_size d_call cdr3_aa cdr3_nt
TRBJ1-2 TRBV7-9 NA TRBD1 CASSSSEGAANYGYTF TGTGCCAGCAGCTCCTCCGAGGGGGCCGCTAACTATGGCTACACCTTC
TRBJ2-3 TRBV7-2 NA TRBD2 CASSLESGTSTDTQYF TGTGCCAGCAGCCTCGAGAGCGGGACTAGCACAGATACGCAGTATTTT
TRBJ1-4 TRBV3-1 few NA CASSQGGTKGEKLFF TGTGCCAGCAGCCAGGGGGGGACAAAGGGGGAAAAACTGTTTTTT
TRBJ1-1 TRBV7-9 NA NA CASSSGLLTVNTEAFF TGTGCCAGCAGCTCGGGCCTACTGACGGTGAACACTGAAGCTTTCTTT
TRBJ2-7 TRBV19 NA TRBD1 CASSKDLRDRVAYEQYF TGTGCCAGTAGTAAGGACCTCCGGGACAGGGTGGCATACGAGCAGTACTTC
TRBJ1-1 TRBV7-8 many NA CASSLVTGRHTEAFF TGTGCCAGCAGCTTAGTAACGGGCAGACACACTGAAGCTTTCTTT
TRBJ1-4 TRBV25-1 few NA CASRGINEKLFF TGTGCCAGCAGGGGGATAAATGAAAAACTGTTTTTT
TRBJ2-1 TRBV20-1 many NA CSARDLGGRLEQFF TGCAGTGCTAGAGATCTTGGCGGAAGGTTAGAGCAGTTCTTC
TRBJ2-1 TRBV18 NA NA CASSPEVSRFF TGTGCCAGCTCACCAGAAGTCTCTAGATTCTTC
TRBJ2-6 TRBV5-1 NA NA CASSSVPRGGANVLTF TGCGCCAGCAGCTCGGTACCACGGGGTGGGGCCAACGTCCTGACTTTC
TRBJ2-7 TRBV4-1 NA NA CASSQIGQGREYEQYF TGCGCCAGCAGCCAAATCGGACAAGGCAGGGAGTACGAGCAGTACTTC
TRBJ2-7 TRBV4-1 NA NA CASSQFGGMNEQYF TGCGCCAGCAGCCAGTTCGGGGGAATGAACGAGCAGTACTTC
TRBJ2-5 TRBV6-1 many TRBD1 CASSANRQGGMETQYF TGTGCCAGCAGCGCTAACCGACAGGGGGGGATGGAGACCCAGTACTTC
TRBJ1-1 TRBV5-6 many NA CASSPTWGGVNTEAFF TGTGCCAGCAGCCCCACATGGGGCGGAGTGAACACTGAAGCTTTCTTT
TRBJ1-3 TRBV11-2 many NA CASSSQPPPNTIYF TGTGCCAGCAGCTCACAACCCCCTCCGAACACCATATATTTT
TRBJ2-7 TRBV3-1 few TRBD2 CASSHRTSGRGQYF TGTGCCAGCAGCCATCGGACTAGCGGGCGGGGGCAGTACTTC
TRBJ2-5 TRBV11-2 many TRBD2 CASSSTPLAGEYGETQYF TGTGCCAGCAGCTCAACCCCACTAGCGGGAGAATATGGGGAGACCCAGTACTTC
TRBJ2-2 TRBV3-1 few TRBD1 CASSQETGATGELFF TGTGCCAGCAGCCAGGAGACAGGGGCCACCGGGGAGCTGTTTTTT
TRBJ1-5 TRBV20-1 many NA CSARDMSGNQPQHF TGCAGTGCTAGAGATATGTCCGGAAATCAGCCCCAGCATTTT
TRBJ2-6 TRBV18 NA NA CASSPGLSGANVLTF TGTGCCAGCTCACCAGGGCTCTCTGGGGCCAACGTCCTGACTTTC
TRBJ1-5 TRBV6-1 many NA CASRQGFTNQPQHF TGTGCCAGCAGGCAAGGGTTCACCAATCAGCCCCAGCATTTT
TRBJ2-3 TRBV24-1 few NA CATSDAQVGTDTQYF TGTGCCACCAGTGATGCACAGGTGGGCACAGATACGCAGTATTTT
TRBJ1-5 TRBV7-2 few NA CASSQLDTYRGSNQPQHF TGCGCCAGCAGCCAACTAGACACTTACCGAGGAAGCAATCAGCCCCAGCATTTT
TRBJ2-6 TRBV7-2 many NA CASSYASSGANVLTF TGTGCCAGCAGCTATGCCTCTAGTGGGGCCAACGTCCTGACTTTC
TRBJ2-2 TRBV20-1 many TRBD1 CSATLGTGHTGELFF TGCAGTGCTACCCTCGGGACAGGCCACACCGGGGAGCTGTTTTTT
TRBJ1-2 TRBV28 once NA CASTLRTASYGYTF TGTGCCAGCACCCTAAGGACAGCTTCCTATGGCTACACCTTC
TRBJ2-1 TRBV20-1 many TRBD2 CSADGRLAAYNEQFF TGCAGTGCTGACGGGCGACTAGCGGCCTACAATGAGCAGTTCTTC
TRBJ2-7 TRBV7-2 many NA CASSQQTYGEQYF TGTGCCAGCAGCCAACAGACATACGGCGAGCAGTACTTC
TRBJ2-5 TRBV5-1 few TRBD2 CASRVAGGGLETQYF TGCGCCAGCAGAGTAGCGGGAGGTGGATTGGAGACCCAGTACTTC
TRBJ2-3 TRBV7-8 NA TRBD2 CASSLETSGGRGTQYF TGTGCCAGCAGCTTAGAGACTAGCGGGGGGAGGGGGACGCAGTATTTT
TRBJ2-1 TRBV6-5 many TRBD2 CASSYSSTSVTYNEQFF TGTGCCAGCAGTTACTCGTCTACTAGCGTAACATACAATGAGCAGTTCTTC
TRBJ2-6 TRBV19 few TRBD2 CASTSGSSGANVLTF TGTGCCAGTACAAGCGGGAGCTCTGGGGCCAACGTCCTGACTTTC
TRBJ2-2 TRBV2 NA TRBD2 CASSEVGLAGGAGELFF TGTGCCAGCAGTGAAGTTGGACTAGCGGGAGGCGCCGGGGAGCTGTTTTTT
TRBJ1-1 TRBV27 few TRBD1 CASYRTGGWTEAFF TGTGCCAGCTATCGGACAGGGGGGTGGACTGAAGCTTTCTTT
TRBJ2-5 TRBV11-3 NA TRBD2 CASSLVWLAGQETQYF TGTGCCAGCAGCTTAGTATGGCTAGCGGGACAAGAGACCCAGTACTTC
TRBJ2-3 TRBV29-1 many TRBD2 CSVEGVVAGGTDTQYF TGCAGCGTTGAAGGTGTGGTAGCGGGAGGCACAGATACGCAGTATTTT
TRBJ2-3 TRBV27 many NA CASRHLGLDRRTDTQYF TGTGCCAGCAGACACTTAGGACTGGACAGACGCACAGATACGCAGTATTTT
TRBJ1-5 TRBV7-8 many NA CASSLNLNQPQHF TGTGCCAGCAGCTTAAATTTAAATCAGCCCCAGCATTTT
TRBJ2-2 TRBV27 NA NA CASREEGRTNTGELFF TGTGCCAGCAGAGAAGAGGGGAGAACTAACACCGGGGAGCTGTTTTTT
TRBJ2-4 TRBV12-3/TRBV12-4 many TRBD2 CASSLGGDRIQYF TGTGCCAGCAGCCTGGGAGGGGATCGGATTCAGTACTTC
TRBJ1-4 TRBV13 many TRBD1 CASSSSRDREEKLFF TGTGCCAGCAGCTCGTCCCGGGACAGGGAAGAAAAACTGTTTTTT
TRBJ1-5 TRBV2 NA NA CASGRPQHF TGTGCCAGCGGGAGGCCCCAGCATTTT
TRBJ2-7 TRBV5-6 few TRBD1 CASSLPGTGTAYEQYF TGTGCCAGCAGCTTGCCAGGGACCGGGACAGCATACGAGCAGTACTTC
TRBJ2-3 TRBV6-2/TRBV6-3 few NA CASTDRTDTQYF TGTGCCAGCACAGACCGCACAGATACGCAGTATTTT
TRBJ2-3 TRBV27 many NA CASSRFSRDDTDTQYF TGTGCCAGCAGTAGGTTCTCGCGGGACGACACAGATACGCAGTATTTT